Following are 22 T cell receptor beta chains from one sample sequenced in a study of blood T cell repertoires in COVID-19. The table came from immunoSEQ multiplex PCR; TCRdb's copy has only in-frame clones and leaves some out. The table lists about 240,000 clones, around 90% of them singletons. Sample: peripheral blood. Every receptor here comes from a man in his sixties who had recovered from COVID-19.

The V call is TRBV6-6, the J call TRBJ2-7; maybe TRBD1 (5 bases). The V gene lost 8 bases and the J gene lost 3 bases, with 20 bases spanning the gap. The germline gives CDR1 MNHNY, CDR2 SVGAGI (reference sequence). The CDR3 is 15 residues long. CDR3 sequence: CASSIGAPRFYEQYV. In DNA form, the CDR3 reads TGTGCCAGCTCCATAGGGGCGCCCAGATTCTACGAGCAGTACGTC.

The chain has TRBV7-9 and TRBJ2-2; 12 bases are shared with TRBD2. The ends lost 2 bases at V and 0 bases at J; junction bases unmatched: 4. Germline loops: CDR1 SEHNR, CDR2 FQNEAQ (reference sequence). The CDR3 spans 18 residues. The CDR3 here is CASSLPGLAGSNTGELFF. The CDR3 DNA reads as TGTGCCAGCAGCTTACCGGGACTAGCGGGTTCGAACACCGGGGAGCTGTTTTTT.

The chain is built from TRBV6-1 and TRBJ1-5; D unresolved. Germline loops: CDR1 MNHNS, CDR2 SASEGT. This CDR3 contains 15 residues. Trimming removed 3 bases from V and 0 bases from J, with 9 bases in between. CDR3 protein: CASSEARYSNQPQHF. The CDR3 nucleotides read TGTGCCAGCAGTGAGGCGCGGTATAGCAATCAGCCCCAGCATTTT.

The gene calls are TRBV18 and TRBJ2-1; D uncertain. V shed 5 bases and J shed 5 bases, with 10 bases lying between them. Germline CDR1 KGHSH, CDR2 LQKENI. There are 13 residues in the CDR3. The CDR3 region has the DNA TGTGCCAGCTCAAAGACACGAGACAATGAGCAGTTCTTC. Translation: CASSKTRDNEQFF.

There are a few counts of this clone. The chain carries TRBV27 and TRBJ1-1; 12 bases fit TRBD1. Germline CDR1 and CDR2: MNHEY and SMNVEV (reference sequence). This CDR3 comprises 19 residues. V was clipped by 2 bases and J by 7 bases; unmatched bases: 17. CDR3 sequence reads: CASSLPTPGQGAPSGEAFF. CDR3 nucleotides: TGTGCCAGCAGTTTACCCACCCCGGGACAGGGGGCTCCCTCGGGTGAAGCTTTCTTT.

The chain joins TRBV9 to TRBJ2-2; 8 bases match TRBD1. The CDR3 loop spans 15 amino acids. Looked up from germline, CDR1 is SGDLS and CDR2 is YYNGEE. J was trimmed by 1 base and V by 2 bases; bases with no gene match: 1. CDR3 in DNA: TGTGCCAGCAGCGTTGGGACAGGGAACACCGGGGAGCTGTTTTTT. Residues: CASSVGTGNTGELFF. The whole variable domain, filled in from reference TRBV9 and TRBJ2-2, reads DSGVTQTPKHLITATGQRVTLRCSPRSGDLSVYWYQQSLDQGLQFLIQYYNGEERAKGNILERFSAQQFPDLHSELNLSSLELGDSALYFCASSVGTGNTGELFFGEGSRLTVL.

The chain couples TRBV7-2 to TRBJ2-5, with no clear D. V lost 1 base to trimming and J lost 1 base, with 4 bases between them. Germline V CDR1 and CDR2: SGHTA, FQGNSA. The CDR3 runs to 13 residues. CDR3 DNA sequence: TGTGCCAGCAGCTTAGTAGTCCAAGAGACCCAGTACTTC. This sequence encodes CASSLVVQETQYF. Together with reference TRBV7-2 and TRBJ2-5, the CDR3 gives the full variable domain: GAGVSQSPSNKVTEKGKDVELRCDPISGHTALYWYRQSLGQGLEFLIYFQGNSAPDKSGLPSDRFSAERTGGSVSTLTIQRTQQEDSAVYLCASSLVVQETQYFGPGTRLLVL.

The V and J genes are TRBV28 and TRBJ2-6; perhaps TRBD2 as D (7 bases). This CDR3 comprises 20 residues. Looked up from germline, CDR1 is MDHEN and CDR2 is SYDVKM. The V gene lost 1 base and the J gene lost 5 bases, with 24 bases spanning the gap. CDR3 nucleotide sequence: TGTGCCAGCAGTTTATCGGCGTGGGGGGGCGTAGGTCGCTGGGCCAACGTCCTGACTTTC. It yields the protein CASSLSAWGGVGRWANVLTF.

The J gene is TRBJ1-4, the V gene TRBV10-3; 11 nucleotides align to TRBD1. In germline, CDR1 is ENHRY, CDR2 SYGVKD. The ends lost 3 bases at V and 8 bases at J; junction bases unmatched: 2. The CDR3 consists of 14 residues. The CDR3, as DNA: TGTGCCATCAGTGACCGGGACAGGGGGGAAAAACTGTTTTTT. This codes for CAISDRDRGEKLFF.

The chain links TRBV5-1 to TRBJ2-1, with 7 positions matching TRBD2. Germline CDR1 and CDR2: SGHRS and YFSETQ. This CDR3 has 15 amino acids. J gave up 4 bases and V 2 bases, and 6 bases lay outside the gene matches. The CDR3 reads CASSFGGDGYNEQFF. The CDR3 DNA sequence: TGCGCCAGCAGCTTTGGGGGGGACGGTTACAATGAGCAGTTCTTC.

The chain couples TRBV7-9 to TRBJ2-2; D possibly corresponds to TRBD2 (5 bases). The CDR3 consists of 12 residues. Germline lookup yields CDR1 SEHNR and CDR2 FQNEAQ (reference sequence). Trimming took 8 bases from V and 4 from J, leaving 8 bases between them. The CDR3 reads CASSGGTGELFF. CDR3 nucleotides: TGTGCCAGCTCAGGAGGCACCGGGGAGCTGTTTTTT.

This clone was found many times. J is TRBJ2-5 and V is TRBV15; D remains unclear. The CDR3 runs 15 residues. CDR1 is LNHNV and CDR2 is YYDKDF in the germline V gene (reference sequence). Trimming stripped 0 bases from V and 3 bases from J, with 11 bases between. The CDR3 loop reads CATSRDPTMKETQYF. The CDR3 DNA sequence: TGTGCCACCAGCAGAGACCCAACTATGAAAGAGACCCAGTACTTC.

This clone was picked up one time. The chain uses TRBV7-9 and TRBJ1-6; tentatively, D is TRBD1 (6 bases). This CDR3 region has 16 residues. V lost 3 bases and J 6 bases, leaving 15 bases between the germline ends. The germline V gene encodes CDR1 SEHNR and CDR2 FQNEAQ (reference sequence). The CDR3 DNA reads as TGTGCCAGCAGCTTGGGGACAACCGCTCTTAATTCACCCCTCCACTTT. This encodes CASSLGTTALNSPLHF.

The chain joins TRBV11-3 to TRBJ2-7; possibly TRBD1 for D (6 bases). Deletions cut 1 base from V and 6 bases from J, with 16 bases between. The germline V gene has CDR1 SGHNT and CDR2 YENEEA. This CDR3 comprises 15 residues. CDR3 loop: CASSLVGLVGAEQYF. The DNA for the CDR3 is TGTGCCAGCAGCTTAGTCGGCCTGGTGGGGGCCGAGCAGTACTTC.

The rearrangement joins TRBV18 to TRBJ2-4, with D possibly TRBD2 on 8 matching bases. The CDR3 consists of 15 residues. V lost 3 bases to trimming and J lost 4 bases, with 13 bases between them. Germline lookup yields CDR1 KGHSH and CDR2 LQKENI. DNA of the CDR3: TGTGCCAGCTCACCCCGGGAGGGGGCGAAAAACATTCAGTACTTC. This translates into CASSPREGAKNIQYF. Using reference TRBV18 and TRBJ2-4 for the parts outside the CDR3, the full variable domain is NAGVMQNPRHLVRRRGQEARLRCSPMKGHSHVYWYRQLPEEGLKFMVYLQKENIIDESGMPKERFSAEFPKEGPSILRIQQVVRGDSAAYFCASSPREGAKNIQYFGAGTRLSVL.

This rearrangement joins TRBV18 to TRBJ2-3, with TRBD2 as a possible D gene (5 bases). The CDR3 is made up of 15 amino acids. V was shortened by 3 bases and J by 2 bases, with 12 bases between the two germline ends. The V gene's germline CDR1 is KGHSH and CDR2 LQKENI. The chain's CDR3 is CASSPPGRVTDTQYF. DNA for the CDR3: TGTGCCAGCTCACCTCCTGGGCGGGTCACAGATACGCAGTATTTT.

As regards this clone: Distinct nucleotide sequences in the sample also encode this CDR3. V usage is TRBV3-1 (or the pseudogene TRBV3-2) and J usage is TRBJ2-2, with TRBD1 matching over 7 bases. V lost 4 bases, J lost 1 base, and 3 bases stayed unmatched. The germline V gene encodes CDR1 LGHDT and CDR2 YNNKEL (reference sequence). The CDR3 covers 15 residues. The CDR3, as DNA: TGTGCCAGCAGCCCCAGGGACAGGAACACCGGGGAGCTGTTTTTT. It translates to CASSPRDRNTGELFF.

The chain recombines TRBV6-2 or TRBV6-3 with TRBJ2-7, with D perhaps TRBD2 (5 bases). Per the germline V gene, CDR1 is MNHEY and CDR2 is SVGEGT. CDR3 length equals 14 residues. V gave up 6 bases and J gave up 2 bases, with 14 bases separating them. The CDR3 DNA reads as TGTGCCAGCAGCAACGCGGGCGGTACCTACGAGCAGTACTTC. Translating gives CASSNAGGTYEQYF.

Turning to this clone: This sample includes further DNA sequences coding for the same CDR3. The chain links TRBV30 to TRBJ2-3; the D gene is possibly TRBD2 (6 bases). Germline loops: CDR1 GTSNPN, CDR2 SVGIG (reference sequence). V was cut by 3 bases and J by 1 base, with 8 bases left in between. The CDR3 sequence is 13 residues long. CDR3 nucleotide sequence: TGTGCCTGGAGCGGGGGAGGCACAGATACGCAGTATTTT. Its protein is CAWSGGGTDTQYF.

This clone was found a few times. This rearrangement joins TRBV19 to TRBJ1-2; 8 bases match TRBD1. CDR3 length: 15 amino acids. The J segment lost 10 bases and the V segment lost 3 bases, leaving 13 bases of the junction unmatched. The germline CDR1 and CDR2 sequences are LNHDA and SQIVND (reference sequence). This CDR3 is CASSMPPRDRRSYTF. CDR3 DNA sequence: TGTGCCAGTAGTATGCCACCCCGGGACAGGCGGTCCTACACCTTC.

This CDR3 is CASSLRGQVYTEAFF. The DNA for the CDR3 is TGTGCCAGCAGCTTACGGGGTCAGGTGTACACTGAAGCTTTCTTT. This chain joins TRBV7-2 and TRBJ1-1; D not certain. Deletions cut 2 bases from V and 3 bases from J, with 13 bases between. Germline CDR1 is SGHTA and CDR2 is FQGNSA. The CDR3 covers 15 residues. Full variable domain (missing parts from reference TRBV7-2 and TRBJ1-1): GAGVSQSPSNKVTEKGKDVELRCDPISGHTALYWYRQSLGQGLEFLIYFQGNSAPDKSGLPSDRFSAERTGGSVSTLTIQRTQQEDSAVYLCASSLRGQVYTEAFFGQGTRLTVV.

The chain joins TRBV7-9 to TRBJ1-3, with D possibly TRBD1 on 5 matching bases. V was clipped by 2 bases and J by 2 bases, with 10 bases between them. This CDR3 is 15 amino acids long. CDR1 and CDR2 from the germline V gene are SEHNR and FQNEAQ (reference sequence). The CDR3 DNA follows: TGTGCCAGCAGCTTAAGCCCAGGGACTGGAAACACCATATATTTT. Amino acids: CASSLSPGTGNTIYF. Based on the CDR3 plus reference TRBV7-9 and TRBJ1-3, the full variable domain is DTGVSQNPRHKITKRGQNVTFRCDPISEHNRLYWYRQTLGQGPEFLTYFQNEAQLEKSRLLSDRFSAERPKGSFSTLEIQRTEQGDSAMYLCASSLSPGTGNTIYFGEGSWLTVV.